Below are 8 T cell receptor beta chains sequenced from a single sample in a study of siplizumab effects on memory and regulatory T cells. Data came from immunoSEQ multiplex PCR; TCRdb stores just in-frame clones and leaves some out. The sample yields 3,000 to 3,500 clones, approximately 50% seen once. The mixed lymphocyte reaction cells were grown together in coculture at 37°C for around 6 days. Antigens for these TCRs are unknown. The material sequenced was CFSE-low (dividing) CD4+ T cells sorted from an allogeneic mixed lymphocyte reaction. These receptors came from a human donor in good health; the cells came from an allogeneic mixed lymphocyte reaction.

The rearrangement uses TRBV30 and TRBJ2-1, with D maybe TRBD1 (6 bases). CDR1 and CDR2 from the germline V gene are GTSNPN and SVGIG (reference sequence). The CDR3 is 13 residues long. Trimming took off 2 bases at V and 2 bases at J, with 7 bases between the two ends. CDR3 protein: CAWSKGAYNEQFF. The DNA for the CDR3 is TGTGCCTGGAGTAAGGGGGCCTACAATGAGCAGTTCTTC.

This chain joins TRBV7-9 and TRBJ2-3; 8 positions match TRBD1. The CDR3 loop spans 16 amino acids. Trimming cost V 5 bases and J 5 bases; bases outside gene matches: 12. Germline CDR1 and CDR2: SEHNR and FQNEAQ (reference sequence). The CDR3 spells CASSRWGGQGQDTQYF. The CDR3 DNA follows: TGTGCCAGCAGCCGTTGGGGTGGACAGGGTCAAGATACGCAGTATTTT. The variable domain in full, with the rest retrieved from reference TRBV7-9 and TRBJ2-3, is DTGVSQNPRHKITKRGQNVTFRCDPISEHNRLYWYRQTLGQGPEFLTYFQNEAQLEKSRLLSDRFSAERPKGSFSTLEIQRTEQGDSAMYLCASSRWGGQGQDTQYFGPGTRLTVL.

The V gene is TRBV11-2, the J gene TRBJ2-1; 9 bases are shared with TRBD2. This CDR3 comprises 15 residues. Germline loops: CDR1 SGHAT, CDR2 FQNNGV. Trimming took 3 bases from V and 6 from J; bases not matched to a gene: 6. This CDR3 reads CASSLGSGGFNEQFF. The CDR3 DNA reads TGTGCCAGCAGCTTGGGTAGCGGGGGATTCAATGAGCAGTTCTTC.

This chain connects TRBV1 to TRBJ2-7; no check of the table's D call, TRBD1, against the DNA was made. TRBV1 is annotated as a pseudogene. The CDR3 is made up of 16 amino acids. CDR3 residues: CTSSQGRGTGGREQYF. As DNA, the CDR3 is TGCACCAGCAGCCAGGGCCGGGGGACAGGAGGTCGGGAGCAGTACTTC.

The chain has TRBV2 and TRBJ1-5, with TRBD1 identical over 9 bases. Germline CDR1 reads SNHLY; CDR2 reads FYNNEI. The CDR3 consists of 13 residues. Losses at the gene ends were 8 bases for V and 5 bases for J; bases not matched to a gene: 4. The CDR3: CASRDREYQPQHF. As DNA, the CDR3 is TGTGCCAGCCGGGACAGGGAATATCAGCCCCAGCATTTT.

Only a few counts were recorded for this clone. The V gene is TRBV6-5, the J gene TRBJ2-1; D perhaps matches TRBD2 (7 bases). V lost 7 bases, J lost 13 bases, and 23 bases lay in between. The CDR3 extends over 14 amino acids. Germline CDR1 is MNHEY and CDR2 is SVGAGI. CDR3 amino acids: CASTAGAPIGFQFF. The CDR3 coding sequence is TGTGCCAGCACCGCGGGGGCACCCATTGGATTTCAGTTCTTC.

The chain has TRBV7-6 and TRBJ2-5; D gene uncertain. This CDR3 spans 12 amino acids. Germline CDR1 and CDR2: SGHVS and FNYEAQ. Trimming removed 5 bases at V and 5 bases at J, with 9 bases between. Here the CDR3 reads CASSPTGETQYF. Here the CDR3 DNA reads TGTGCCAGCAGCCCCACCGGTGAGACCCAGTACTTC.

In DNA form, the CDR3 reads TGTGCCAGCAGCTTGGCCCTGGGTTCGGTGGACTACGAGCAGTACTTC. Encoded protein: CASSLALGSVDYEQYF. This chain uses TRBV5-4 with TRBJ2-7; D is uncertain. Germline assignment: CDR1 SGHNT and CDR2 YYREEE (reference sequence). The ends were cut back, 0 bases at V and 3 bases at J, with 16 bases in the middle. The CDR3 length is 16 residues.